This TCR beta chain was observed in a study of blood T cell repertoires in COVID-19. Turning to the study itself: Specimens from acute and convalescent COVID-19 originated in the United States, Italy and Spain. The cDNA or gDNA used as material had been derived from T cells, B-cell-depleted T cells, or PBMCs.

This table comes from immunoSEQ multiplex PCR, and its TCRdb copy is limited to in-frame clones, with some not included. The table has 300,000 to 400,000 clones, approximately 87% seen once. The Seattle patients, enrolled during active infection, were followed longitudinally. The length of the CDR3 is 16 residues. Germline CDR1 and CDR2: GTSNPN and SVGIG (reference sequence). V shed 2 bases, J shed 2 bases, and the junction held 7 bases outside the gene matches. The chain combines TRBV30 with TRBJ1-3; TRBD1 matches 9 bases. Sequenced material: peripheral blood. The receptor was derived from a woman aged 45 to 65 with COVID-19, enrolled during active disease. Here the CDR3 DNA reads TGTGCCTGGAGTCACCCCCGGGACAGGGCTGGAAACACCATATATTTT. Translated, it gives CAWSHPRDRAGNTIYF.